This T cell receptor beta chain came from a study of T cell responses to AZD1222 COVID-19 vaccine. Study observations and caveats: It was only 6 or 7 AZD1222 recipients who were seropositive at baseline. It should be noted that donors were predominantly white British and more often female, and clonal diversity was possibly underestimated.

Germline CDR1 is SGHVS and CDR2 is FQNEAQ. V was clipped by 5 bases and J by 12 bases, with 19 bases between them. This CDR3 region has 13 residues. Note on this clone: The antigen is not known.

Assay used: immunoSEQ multiplex PCR; TCRdb lists only in-frame clones, some missing. The sample contains about 77,000 clones, around 90% of which appear only once. This clonotype originated in an adult who received the AZD1222 COVID-19 vaccine. The sequences come from peripheral blood, collected 28 days after the second AZD1222 dose. The V call is TRBV7-8, the J call TRBJ1-2, with a tentative D call TRBD1 (5 bases). The CDR3 bases are TGTGCCAGCAGCCATGGATCTGGGCGGGGGGACACCTTC. It specifies CASSHGSGRGDTF.